This T cell receptor (beta chain) derives from a study of somatic mutations in cytotoxic T cells in rheumatoid arthritis. Notes on this clone: The antigen is not known.

The germline V and J ends were trimmed by 0 bases and 0 bases, with 12 bases remaining between them. The length of the CDR3 is 18 residues. Looked up from germline, CDR1 is LNHDA and CDR2 is SQIVND (reference sequence). Findings of the study overall: Rising age went with increasing CD8+ clonality in rheumatoid arthritis patients; healthy controls showed no such increase.

Clones were read by immunoSEQ multiplex PCR, and TCRdb kept only the in-frame ones, dropping some. Found here are around 15,000 clones, approximately 75% of them singletons; the top ten hold around a fifth. This receptor was obtained from an adult with rheumatoid arthritis. This sequence joins TRBV19 and TRBJ2-6; D not resolved. Sequencing input: CD8+ T cells sorted from blood. CDR3 protein: CASSIDLWSNSGANVLTF. CDR3 sequence (DNA): TGTGCCAGTAGTATAGATCTATGGTCAAACTCTGGGGCCAACGTCCTGACTTTC.